Each of the 4 T cell receptor beta chains below was sequenced from the same sample in a study of Ad26.COV2.S vaccination and SARS-CoV-2 variants. Treatment: roughly 18 received Ad26.COV2.S at low or high dose, single or two shots; five or six received placebo; per-sample allocation not given. The samples were gathered on day 63 after the first injection of vaccine or placebo. TCRdb keeps only in-frame clones here, not all; method: immunoSEQ multiplex PCR. Of hundreds of thousands of clones listed, approximately 90% are singletons. The source material was peripheral blood, sampled in a trial of Ad26.COV2.S vaccine versus placebo. Receptor source: a person aged 18-60 years who received the Ad26.COV2.S COVID-19 vaccine or a placebo.

This chain connects TRBV7-9 to TRBJ2-2; D remains unclear. The CDR3 is 14 amino acids. In germline, CDR1 is SEHNR, CDR2 FQNEAQ (reference sequence). The V end lost 1 base, the J end lost 5 bases, and 8 bases lay between the germline ends. CDR3 sequence: CASSLVGETGELFF. The DNA for the CDR3 is TGTGCCAGCAGCTTAGTTGGCGAGACCGGGGAGCTGTTTTTT.

This clone was seen a single time. The rearrangement uses TRBV6-2 or TRBV6-3 and TRBJ2-1; TRBD2 agrees at 13 bases. This CDR3 contains 14 residues. Germline-derived CDR1 and CDR2 are MNHEY and SVGEGT. Unmatched junction bases numbered 2, after V lost 6 bases and J lost 6 bases. CDR3 sequence (DNA): TGTGCCAGCAGCCGACTAGCGGGGGGCAATGAGCAGTTCTTC. It translates to CASSRLAGGNEQFF.

The V and J genes are TRBV5-4 and TRBJ2-5; possibly TRBD1 for D (5 bases). Germline-derived CDR1 and CDR2 are SGHNT and YYREEE (reference sequence). V lost 0 bases, J lost 2 bases, and 8 bases lay in between. The CDR3 loop spans 14 amino acids. CDR3 loop: CASSLDAGQETQYF. The CDR3 bases are TGTGCCAGCAGCTTGGACGCAGGGCAAGAGACCCAGTACTTC.

About this clone: The junction shows a germline mismatch at one end, possibly a read error. The chain employs TRBV27 and TRBJ2-4; 9 bases are shared with TRBD1. The CDR3 is 15 amino acids. CDR1 is MNHEY, CDR2 SMNVEV, per germline (reference sequence). The CDR3 coding sequence is TGTGCCAGCAGTCAACAGGGGGCTGTCAAAAACATTCAGTACTTT. Translation: CASSQQGAVKNIQYF.